Ten or more counts support the clone carrying this TCR beta chain. Its matching antigen is unknown. The data derive from a study of regulatory T cells in long-lasting Graves disease. The study, taken as a whole, reports: The study found lower TCR diversity in persistent Graves' patients than in newly diagnosed ones. Few sampled subjects may have lowered accuracy.

For TCR beta, libraries came from iRepertoire HTBI primers and Arm-PCR of CDR3 regions. Per the study methods: Across all samples, 62 TRBV segments and 15 or so TRBJ segments were identified. A single record per CDR3 protein comes from TCRdb applying MiXCR to the multiplex PCR reads. These V and J calls rely on TCRdb rather than the paper's analysis. The table lists about 430,000 distinct CDR3 sequences, around a fifth of them singletons, with around 15% in the top ten. The time point is: persistent/refractory GD, antithyroid drugs over 5 years with positive TRAb. From PBMCs, RNA was extracted and then used to make the TCR library. The specimen comprised peripheral blood mononuclear cells (PBMCs), sampled when the disease was refractory, from a patient treated with antithyroid drugs. This TCR derives from a female donor with Graves disease.

The CDR3 DNA follows: TGTGCCACCCGGACAGGACCTGCTACCGAAGCTTTCTTT. This codes for CATRTGPATEAFF. The J gene is TRBJ1-1, the V gene TRBV10-3; TRBD1 matches at 7 bases. Germline V gene data show CDR1 as ENHRY and CDR2 as SYGVKD. This CDR3 is 13 amino acids long. Losses at the gene ends were 10 bases for V and 8 bases for J; bases not matched to a gene: 13.